This T cell receptor beta chain originates from a study of T-cell reconstitution after alpha-beta-depleted transplantation in children. Study-level findings and limits: Two months or so post-transplant, alpha-beta T cells reportedly derived from several hundred expanded graft clones. At the one-year point after transplant, T-cell counts and TCRbeta diversity were found to come mostly from T cells that had been newly produced. After transplant, high TCRbeta diversity at day 60 in some patients arose from surviving recipient T cells and thymic progenitors.

This clonotype was recorded a few times. Its matching antigen is unknown. V was shortened by 4 bases and J by 8 bases, with 11 bases between the two germline ends. The CDR3 covers 13 residues. Germline V gene sequence: CDR1 MNHNY, CDR2 SVGAGI (reference sequence). TCRbeta library preparation incorporated unique molecular identifiers. TCRdb re-called the PCR reads with MiXCR, one entry per CDR3 protein. The table has about 260,000 distinct CDR3 sequences, around 7.5% seen once. The chain has TRBV6-6 and TRBJ1-4; the D gene is possibly TRBD1 (6 bases). Sequencing used PBMCs, mostly from graft donor cells, obtained 180 days after TCRalphabeta/CD19-depleted stem cell transplant. This TCR derives from a male patient between 5 and 17 years old who had a stem cell transplant for acute lymphoblastic leukemia, so the T cells may come from the graft donor. CDR3 in DNA: TGTGCCAGCAGTTTCCAGGGGAAAGAAAAACTGTTTTTT. Translating gives CASSFQGKEKLFF.